Listed below are T cell receptor beta chains from one sample, sequenced in a study of T cells in Graves' hyperthyroidism and ophthalmopathy. Each CDR3 protein is one row after TCRdb ran MiXCR on the multiplex PCR reads. This table has some 350,000 distinct CDR3 sequences, roughly 14% appearing once. Sequencing was performed on blood. The origin of the receptors is a woman between 18 and 29 years old with Graves' hyperthyroidism that later progressed to Graves' ophthalmopathy. The CDR3 runs from the conserved cysteine through the conserved F or W. A D gene is named only where the DNA matches it firmly. Not every row has a clone size; where given, it reads once, few, many or a size class.

v_gene	j_gene	abundance	d_gene	CDR3aa	CDR3nt
TRBV9	TRBJ2-7	.	TRBD1	CASSVGDRGSYEQYF	TGTGCCAGCAGCGTAGGTGACAGGGGCTCCTACGAGCAGTACTTC
TRBV28	TRBJ1-5	many	.	CASSQGGRPYSNQPQHF	TGTGCCAGCAGTCAAGGGGGGCGGCCTTATAGCAATCAGCCCCAGCATTTT
TRBV6-1	TRBJ2-1	.	TRBD1	CASNPGQGGYEQFF	TGTGCCAGCAACCCGGGACAGGGGGGTTATGAGCAGTTCTTC
TRBV28	TRBJ2-2	.	.	CASTSPGDSTGELFF	TGTGCCAGCACATCGCCAGGGGACTCTACCGGGGAGCTGTTTTTT
TRBV28	TRBJ1-2	many	.	CASTQEGTGANYGYTF	TGTGCCAGCACCCAGGAGGGCACAGGAGCTAACTATGGCTACACCTTC
TRBV2	TRBJ1-1	many	.	CASSEHVNTEAFF	TGTGCCAGCAGTGAACACGTGAACACTGAAGCTTTCTTT
TRBV7-3	TRBJ1-1	many	.	CASSPTGRGEAFF	TGTGCCAGCAGTCCTACGGGAAGGGGTGAAGCTTTCTTT
TRBV19	TRBJ2-1	.	TRBD1	CASSTRTGGKFF	TGTGCCAGTAGTACCAGGACAGGGGGCAAGTTCTTC
TRBV6-2/TRBV6-3	TRBJ2-3	many	TRBD2	CASSYSASGGGRDTQYF	TGTGCCAGCAGTTACTCGGCTTCGGGCGGGGGGAGAGATACGCAGTATTTT
TRBV12-5	TRBJ2-3	.	TRBD2	CASGAGTSGSTDTQYF	TGTGCTAGTGGAGCCGGGACTAGCGGCAGCACAGATACGCAGTATTTT
TRBV5-1	TRBJ2-2	few	.	CASSFREGGELFF	TGCGCCAGCAGTTTCAGGGAAGGAGGGGAGCTGTTTTTT
TRBV12-3/TRBV12-4	TRBJ2-2	many	TRBD1	CASSLGTGPGELFF	TGTGCCAGCAGTTTGGGGACAGGACCCGGGGAGCTGTTTTTT
TRBV7-9	TRBJ1-6	.	.	CASSSSGESYNSPLHF	TGTGCCAGCAGCTCATCAGGGGAATCCTATAATTCACCCCTCCACTTT
TRBV9	TRBJ1-3	few	.	CASSPRSSGNTIYF	TGTGCCAGCAGCCCCCGAAGCTCTGGAAACACCATATATTTT
TRBV20-1	TRBJ2-7	.	.	CSASVPPGLLEQYF	TGCAGTGCTAGTGTTCCGCCCGGCCTGTTGGAGCAGTACTTC
TRBV7-2	TRBJ2-1	many	.	CASSSQGALANEQFF	TGTGCCAGCAGCTCTCAAGGAGCGCTAGCCAATGAGCAGTTCTTC
TRBV28	TRBJ1-2	many	TRBD1	CASSVQGAKGYTF	TGTGCCAGCAGTGTACAGGGGGCTAAAGGCTACACCTTC
TRBV12-3/TRBV12-4	TRBJ2-1	many	TRBD1	CASSLDRGNEQFF	TGTGCCAGCAGTTTAGACAGGGGCAATGAGCAGTTCTTC
TRBV5-1	TRBJ2-3	many	TRBD2	CASSAGTSGRTKDTQYF	TGCGCCAGCAGCGCCGGGACTAGCGGGAGGACAAAGGATACGCAGTATTTT
TRBV9	TRBJ2-7	few	TRBD2	CASSVYAGGEEQYF	TGTGCCAGCAGCGTTTACGCGGGAGGAGAAGAGCAGTACTTC
TRBV24-1	TRBJ2-5	.	.	CATSYTTSGEQETQYF	TGTGCCACCAGTTATACAACTTCAGGGGAACAAGAGACCCAGTACTTC
TRBV28	TRBJ2-7	many	.	CASSLSREPYEQYF	TGTGCCAGCAGTTTGTCTCGTGAACCCTACGAGCAGTACTTC
TRBV10-3	TRBJ2-4	few	TRBD2	CAISESSAGVAKNIQYF	TGTGCCATCAGTGAGTCGAGTGCGGGGGTAGCCAAAAACATTCAGTACTTC
TRBV6-1	TRBJ2-5	many	TRBD1	CASREGQGAVETQYF	TGTGCCAGCAGGGAGGGACAGGGGGCGGTTGAGACCCAGTACTTC
TRBV6-1	TRBJ2-7	many	TRBD1	CASSSNTGGVDEQYF	TGTGCCAGCAGTAGCAACACAGGGGGCGTCGACGAGCAGTACTTC
TRBV4-1	TRBJ2-7	.	.	CASSQVMSYEQYF	TGCGCCAGCAGCCAAGTTATGTCCTACGAGCAGTACTTC
TRBV20-1	TRBJ2-4	once	.	CSARDAGKVKNIQYF	TGCAGTGCTAGAGATGCCGGGAAAGTAAAAAACATTCAGTACTTC
TRBV6-1	TRBJ2-1	.	.	CASRAMSSYNEQFF	TGTGCCAGCAGGGCTATGAGCTCCTACAATGAGCAGTTCTTC
TRBV10-3	TRBJ2-1	.	.	CAIKPSDYNGQFF	TGTGCCATCAAGCCCAGTGACTACAATGGGCAGTTCTTC
TRBV7-2	TRBJ1-3	.	.	CASSPPGGFSGNTIYF	TGTGCCAGCAGCCCCCCCGGAGGGTTCTCTGGAAACACCATATATTTT
TRBV7-2	TRBJ2-1	few	.	CASSLFDYIQFF	TGTGCCAGCAGCCTTTTCGACTATATACAGTTCTTC
TRBV2	TRBJ2-7	many	TRBD2	CASSQAGGYSYEQYF	TGTGCCAGCAGCCAAGCGGGAGGCTACTCCTACGAGCAGTACTTC
TRBV6-2/TRBV6-3	TRBJ2-7	many	.	CASTFGHLHPYEQYF	TGTGCCAGCACCTTTGGGCACCTCCACCCTTACGAGCAGTACTTC
TRBV2	TRBJ2-3	many	.	CASSEVVGSDTQYF	TGTGCCAGCAGTGAAGTGGTGGGCTCAGATACGCAGTATTTT
TRBV6-1	TRBJ2-1	few	.	CASIGVEQFF	TGTGCCAGCATCGGGGTTGAGCAGTTCTTC
TRBV30	TRBJ2-7	few	TRBD1	CAWSREGATYEQYF	TGTGCCTGGAGTCGCGAGGGGGCTACCTACGAGCAGTACTTC
TRBV2	TRBJ2-3	few	.	CASSMTDTQYF	TGTGCCAGCAGTATGACAGATACGCAGTATTTT
TRBV18	TRBJ1-6	.	.	CASSPGTENSPLHF	TGTGCCAGCTCACCAGGGACGGAGAATTCACCCCTCCACTTT
TRBV12-3/TRBV12-4	TRBJ2-5	many	.	CASSFVGRVGETQYF	TGTGCCAGCAGTTTTGTGGGGCGCGTCGGGGAGACCCAGTACTTC
TRBV20-1	TRBJ2-1	many	TRBD1	CSARDSAGGASYNEQFF	TGCAGTGCTAGAGATTCGGCAGGGGGCGCGTCCTACAATGAGCAGTTCTTC
TRBV2	TRBJ2-2	many	.	CASSVRLVGTGELFF	TGTGCCAGCAGTGTACGCCTCGTAGGCACCGGGGAGCTGTTTTTT
TRBV28	TRBJ2-7	many	TRBD1	CASGGTGGLNEQYF	TGTGCCAGCGGGGGGACAGGGGGCCTGAACGAGCAGTACTTC
TRBV20-1	TRBJ2-5	many	.	CSARRHGDGTQYF	TGCAGTGCTAGAAGGCACGGAGATGGGACCCAGTACTTC
TRBV4-1	TRBJ1-4	.	TRBD1	CASSLGQGFRVNAKLFF	TGCGCCAGCAGCCTTGGACAGGGTTTCCGGGTGAACGCAAAACTGTTTTTT
TRBV28	TRBJ2-5	many	TRBD2	CASSALLAGIETQYF	TGTGCCAGCAGTGCCCTACTAGCGGGAATTGAGACCCAGTACTTC
TRBV7-2	TRBJ2-7	many	TRBD2	CASSSSVGGPTYEQYF	TGTGCCAGCAGCTCCTCGGTGGGAGGGCCTACCTACGAGCAGTACTTC
TRBV20-1	TRBJ2-1	many	TRBD2	CSARDLRGGRAADEQFF	TGCAGTGCTAGAGATCTAAGGGGCGGGAGGGCCGCGGATGAGCAGTTCTTC
TRBV3-1	TRBJ2-6	.	.	CASSQEGTGANVLTF	TGTGCCAGCAGCCAAGAGGGAACTGGGGCCAACGTCCTGACTTTC
TRBV7-9	TRBJ2-1	few	.	CASSGDRLEQFF	TGTGCCAGCAGCGGAGACAGGCTCGAGCAGTTCTTC
TRBV27	TRBJ2-1	many	.	CASRGAPTMRGEQFF	TGTGCCAGCAGGGGAGCGCCCACGATGCGGGGTGAGCAGTTCTTC
TRBV7-9	TRBJ2-3	few	.	CASSHRAPVSTDTQYF	TGTGCCAGCAGCCACCGGGCACCCGTCAGCACAGATACGCAGTATTTT
TRBV5-6	TRBJ1-5	many	.	CASSSDRSNQPQHF	TGTGCCAGCAGCTCCGACAGGAGCAATCAGCCCCAGCATTTT
TRBV20-1	TRBJ2-3	few	TRBD2	CSAPRAGASDTQYF	TGCAGTGCCCCTCGAGCGGGAGCATCGGATACGCAGTATTTT
TRBV30	TRBJ1-4	few	TRBD1	CAWTRTGKLFF	TGTGCCTGGACCCGGACAGGGAAACTGTTTTTT
TRBV28	TRBJ1-1	.	.	CASSSVGGNTEAFF	TGTGCCAGCAGTTCCGTGGGGGGGAACACTGAAGCTTTCTTT
TRBV25-1	TRBJ2-5	few	TRBD1	CASRLYRGCGETQYF	TGTGCCAGCAGGCTTTACAGGGGCTGTGGAGAGACCCAGTACTTC
TRBV2	TRBJ1-2	few	.	CASSESGVAVDGYTF	TGTGCCAGCAGTGAAAGCGGGGTTGCGGTGGACGGCTACACCTTC
TRBV20-1	TRBJ2-1	many	.	CSARDRGLIRGISRNEQFF	TGCAGTGCTAGAGACAGGGGTCTAATCCGCGGGATAAGTAGGAATGAGCAGTTCTTC
TRBV28	TRBJ1-1	.	.	CASVSHTEAFF	TGTGCCAGCGTCTCCCACACTGAAGCTTTCTTT